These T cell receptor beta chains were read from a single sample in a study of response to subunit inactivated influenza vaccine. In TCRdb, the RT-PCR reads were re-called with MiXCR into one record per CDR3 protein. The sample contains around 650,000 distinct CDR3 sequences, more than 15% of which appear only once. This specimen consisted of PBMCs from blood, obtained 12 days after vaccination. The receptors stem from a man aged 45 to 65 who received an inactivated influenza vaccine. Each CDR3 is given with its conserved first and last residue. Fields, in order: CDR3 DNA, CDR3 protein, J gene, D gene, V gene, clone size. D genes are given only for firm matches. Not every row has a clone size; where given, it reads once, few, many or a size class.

DNA: TGTGCCAGCAGACCAGACGGCTCCTACGAGCAGTACTTC
CDR3: CASRPDGSYEQYF
J: TRBJ2-7
D: .
V: TRBV12-3/TRBV12-4
size: many

DNA: TGTGCCACCAGCAGAGATCCGACAGGGAGTGCTGAAAAACTGTTTTTT
CDR3: CATSRDPTGSAEKLFF
J: TRBJ1-4
D: TRBD1
V: TRBV15
size: .

DNA: TGTGCCAGCAGCGTAGGCCTAGCGGCCTCCTACAATGAGCAGTTCTTC
CDR3: CASSVGLAASYNEQFF
J: TRBJ2-1
D: TRBD2
V: TRBV9
size: .

DNA: TGTGCCAGCAGCCAAAGTAGCGCGTTAGCCAAAAACATTCAGTACTTC
CDR3: CASSQSSALAKNIQYF
J: TRBJ2-4
D: .
V: TRBV4-2
size: few

DNA: TGTGCCAGCTCACCACCAGAGGGGACGAGCTCCTACAATGAGCAGTTCTTC
CDR3: CASSPPEGTSSYNEQFF
J: TRBJ2-1
D: .
V: TRBV18
size: .

DNA: TGTGCCAGCTCCCACCCAGGGGGGCGTGGGGCCAACGTCCTGACTTTC
CDR3: CASSHPGGRGANVLTF
J: TRBJ2-6
D: .
V: TRBV18
size: few

DNA: TGTGCCATCAGTGAGTCGAAAAGGGGGCGTTTCGGCACAGATACGCAGTATTTT
CDR3: CAISESKRGRFGTDTQYF
J: TRBJ2-3
D: TRBD1
V: TRBV10-3
size: .

DNA: TGTGCCAGCAGCTCGGGACAGCCAAATCAGCCCCAGCATTTT
CDR3: CASSSGQPNQPQHF
J: TRBJ1-5
D: TRBD1
V: TRBV7-9
size: many

DNA: TGTGCCAGCAGCTTACCCGGGACAGGGAATGAGCAGTTCTTC
CDR3: CASSLPGTGNEQFF
J: TRBJ2-1
D: TRBD1
V: TRBV7-2
size: few

DNA: TGTGCCAGCAGCCGAGCGAGCACGAGGCAAGAGACCCAGTACTTC
CDR3: CASSRASTRQETQYF
J: TRBJ2-5
D: .
V: TRBV27
size: few

DNA: TGCGCCAGCAGCCGGGACTACCTTCTCTACGAGCAGTACTTC
CDR3: CASSRDYLLYEQYF
J: TRBJ2-7
D: TRBD2
V: TRBV5-1
size: few

DNA: TGCAGTGCGGCGCCCTACAGGCTCAAGAACACTGAAGCTTTCTTT
CDR3: CSAAPYRLKNTEAFF
J: TRBJ1-1
D: .
V: TRBV20-1
size: few

DNA: TGTGCCAGCAGGGGTCGGACAGGGGCTCCTTTAAAGCAGTACTTC
CDR3: CASRGRTGAPLKQYF
J: TRBJ2-7
D: TRBD1
V: TRBV7-2
size: few

DNA: TGTGCCATCGGGAGGGTCGGGGACACTGAAGCTTTCTTT
CDR3: CAIGRVGDTEAFF
J: TRBJ1-1
D: .
V: TRBV10-3
size: .

DNA: TGTGCCAGCAGTTTAATGGCGGGAGGATCCTACAATGAGCAGTTCTTC
CDR3: CASSLMAGGSYNEQFF
J: TRBJ2-1
D: TRBD2
V: TRBV28
size: few

DNA: TGTGCCAGCAGTCACGGTCTAGCGGGGGAGACAGATACGCAGTATTTT
CDR3: CASSHGLAGETDTQYF
J: TRBJ2-3
D: TRBD2
V: TRBV6-5
size: .

DNA: TGTGCCAGCAGCTTGAGTAGCGGGAGTAATTATTGGAATGAGCAGTTCTTC
CDR3: CASSLSSGSNYWNEQFF
J: TRBJ2-1
D: TRBD2
V: TRBV5-5
size: few

DNA: TGTGCCAGCAGTTTAAAGAACGAGCAGTACTTC
CDR3: CASSLKNEQYF
J: TRBJ2-7
D: .
V: TRBV12-3/TRBV12-4
size: .

DNA: TGTGCCAGCAGCCAATCGGTAGCGGGAACTAATGAGCAGTTCTTC
CDR3: CASSQSVAGTNEQFF
J: TRBJ2-1
D: TRBD2
V: TRBV14
size: .

DNA: TGTGCCAGCAGCCCGGAAACAGGGATTGTTTCACCCCTCCACTTT
CDR3: CASSPETGIVSPLHF
J: TRBJ1-6
D: .
V: TRBV7-2
size: .

DNA: TGCAGTGCCATGCCACAGGGATCTAAGTACGAGCAGTACTTC
CDR3: CSAMPQGSKYEQYF
J: TRBJ2-7
D: .
V: TRBV20-1
size: .

DNA: TGTGCTAGTGGGGATACAGGGGGCGTGGATACGCAGTATTTT
CDR3: CASGDTGGVDTQYF
J: TRBJ2-3
D: TRBD1
V: TRBV12-5
size: .

DNA: TGTGCCAGCAGCTTGCGACCGGCCCCTAACTATGGCTACACCTTC
CDR3: CASSLRPAPNYGYTF
J: TRBJ1-2
D: .
V: TRBV5-5
size: few

DNA: TGTGCCAGCAGCTCTCGATTAGGAATTCGGTTCGATGAGCAGTTCTTC
CDR3: CASSSRLGIRFDEQFF
J: TRBJ2-1
D: .
V: TRBV7-6
size: .

DNA: TGTGCCAGCACCACCACAGGGGCCGGAGCCCTTAATTCACCCCTCCACTTT
CDR3: CASTTTGAGALNSPLHF
J: TRBJ1-6
D: TRBD1
V: TRBV6-2/TRBV6-3
size: few

DNA: TGCGCCAGCAGCTTTAATAGCGCCAGCTCACAGGAGACCCAGTACTTC
CDR3: CASSFNSASSQETQYF
J: TRBJ2-5
D: .
V: TRBV5-1
size: .

DNA: TGTGCCAGCAGCCAAGAAGCCCAGACTAGCTGGGATGGGTACGAGCAGTACTTC
CDR3: CASSQEAQTSWDGYEQYF
J: TRBJ2-7
D: TRBD2
V: TRBV4-2
size: .

DNA: TGTGCCAGCTCGTCGCTTGGGGAAACTAATGAAAAACTGTTTTTT
CDR3: CASSSLGETNEKLFF
J: TRBJ1-4
D: .
V: TRBV18
size: .

DNA: TGTGCCAGCAGTGGGGAAACAGGGAACTATGGCTACACCTTC
CDR3: CASSGETGNYGYTF
J: TRBJ1-2
D: .
V: TRBV6-1
size: .

DNA: TGTGCCAGCTCACCGCAACCCACAGATACGCAGTATTTT
CDR3: CASSPQPTDTQYF
J: TRBJ2-3
D: .
V: TRBV18
size: .

DNA: TGTGCCAGCAGCTTAACGGCGGGCCAGGCCTCTGGAAACACCATATATTTT
CDR3: CASSLTAGQASGNTIYF
J: TRBJ1-3
D: .
V: TRBV7-2
size: .

DNA: TGTGCCAGCAGAGCAGGTATAGGGGCAACGCAGTATTTT
CDR3: CASRAGIGATQYF
J: TRBJ2-3
D: .
V: TRBV7-9
size: .

DNA: TGCAGTGCTAGACTCGGGCCGCCCGGGGGTGAGCAGTTCTTC
CDR3: CSARLGPPGGEQFF
J: TRBJ2-1
D: .
V: TRBV20-1
size: .

DNA: TGTGCCAGCAGTTTATCAACTAGCGGGAGAATATACGAGCAGTACTTC
CDR3: CASSLSTSGRIYEQYF
J: TRBJ2-7
D: TRBD2
V: TRBV27
size: few

DNA: TGTGCCAGTAGTACGGCAGCGGGGTTGTTTGGCTACACCTTC
CDR3: CASSTAAGLFGYTF
J: TRBJ1-2
D: .
V: TRBV19
size: few

DNA: TGTGCCAGCAGCGCCCTTCCCCAGGGGGCGCCCGGGGAGCTGTTTTTT
CDR3: CASSALPQGAPGELFF
J: TRBJ2-2
D: TRBD1
V: TRBV9
size: .

DNA: TGCGCCAGCAGCTTGGAGTTCCAGGAGAGCTCCTACAATGAGCAGTTCTTC
CDR3: CASSLEFQESSYNEQFF
J: TRBJ2-1
D: .
V: TRBV5-1
size: .

DNA: TGTGCCAGCAGTGAAACCTCGGGGGGCTCCTACGAGCAGTACTTC
CDR3: CASSETSGGSYEQYF
J: TRBJ2-7
D: TRBD2
V: TRBV2
size: few

DNA: TGTGCCAGCAGTCCAACAGGGAGGTATCAGCCCCAGCATTTT
CDR3: CASSPTGRYQPQHF
J: TRBJ1-5
D: .
V: TRBV3-1
size: few

DNA: TGTGCCAGCAGCCAACTGCGAGCGGGAACGGGTTACAATGAGCAGTTCTTC
CDR3: CASSQLRAGTGYNEQFF
J: TRBJ2-1
D: TRBD2
V: TRBV14
size: .

DNA: TGTGCCAGCTCACCGGACAGGCTCAGCAATCAGCCCCAGCATTTT
CDR3: CASSPDRLSNQPQHF
J: TRBJ1-5
D: TRBD1
V: TRBV18
size: few

DNA: TGTGCCAGCAGTTTAGTCCCTAGCGGACAGGGGGAGACCCAGTACTTC
CDR3: CASSLVPSGQGETQYF
J: TRBJ2-5
D: TRBD1
V: TRBV28
size: .

DNA: TGTGCCAGCAGCTCCGCCGACATAATGCAGTACTTC
CDR3: CASSSADIMQYF
J: TRBJ2-7
D: .
V: TRBV5-5
size: .

DNA: TGTGCCAGCAGCCAAGAGAGCTCTGGGGCCAACGTCCTGACTTTC
CDR3: CASSQESSGANVLTF
J: TRBJ2-6
D: .
V: TRBV4-2
size: few

DNA: TGCAGCGTCTCCTCCCCCGGTGAGCAGTTCTTC
CDR3: CSVSSPGEQFF
J: TRBJ2-1
D: .
V: TRBV29-1
size: many

DNA: TGCGCCAGCAGCTTGGTTCAGTACAATGAGCACTTCTTC
CDR3: CASSLVQYNEHFF
J: TRBJ2-1
D: .
V: TRBV5-1
size: .

DNA: TGCAGCGTTGCGGGGGGTGACAGGGCCTACGAGCAGTACTTC
CDR3: CSVAGGDRAYEQYF
J: TRBJ2-7
D: .
V: TRBV29-1
size: .